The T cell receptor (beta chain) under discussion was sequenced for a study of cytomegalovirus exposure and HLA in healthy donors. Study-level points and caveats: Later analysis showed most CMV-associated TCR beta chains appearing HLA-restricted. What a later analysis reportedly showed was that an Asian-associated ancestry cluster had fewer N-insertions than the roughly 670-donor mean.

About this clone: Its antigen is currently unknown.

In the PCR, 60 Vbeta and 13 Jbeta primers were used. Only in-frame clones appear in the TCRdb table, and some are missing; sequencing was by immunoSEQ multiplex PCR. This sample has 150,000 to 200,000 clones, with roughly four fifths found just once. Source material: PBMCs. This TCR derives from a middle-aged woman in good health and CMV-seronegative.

The CDR3 DNA sequence: TGTGCCAGCTCACAAGGACAGGGGATCCAGCCCCAGCATTTT. Its protein is CASSQGQGIQPQHF. The chain is built from TRBV18 and TRBJ1-5; 9 bases match TRBD1. The V gene's germline CDR1 is KGHSH and CDR2 LQKENI. This CDR3 is built from 14 residues. V lost 4 bases, J lost 7 bases, and 5 bases stayed unmatched.